The following is a TCR beta chain sequence with its context. What antigen it recognizes has not been identified. No qualities accompany the bases; no much larger clone lies one base away. These data belong to a study of CD8 T cells in Susac syndrome (dated 2019 in TCRdb). Context from the whole study: Repertoire sequencing was used to test whether CD8+ T cell activation and differentiation in Susac syndrome was antigen driven.

From the germline V gene (reference sequence), CDR1 is SEHNR and CDR2 is FQNEAQ. Compared with germline, V lacks 5 bases and J lacks 1 base; bases without a gene match: 9. Spanning cysteine to phenylalanine, the CDR3 consists of 16 amino acids. Kept here is only the CDR3 DNA, which spans 48 bases and is read in frame from base 1. Peripheral blood CD8+ and CD4+ T cells from healthy donors, Susac syndrome patients and multiple sclerosis patients were profiled using high-throughput TCR beta sequencing. Healthy donors were age- and sex-matched controls. CD8+ TEMRA cells were enriched by FACS, while bulk CD8+ and CD4+ T cells were purified by magnetic negative isolation. Blood was collected in EDTA tubes and processed within 24 hours, with PBMCs isolated through density gradient centrifugation. PBMCs intended for TCR sequencing were cryopreserved in liquid nitrogen and were subsequently thawed in a 37 degrees C water bath. A purity of at least 90% was achieved for sorted or isolated CD4+, CD8+ and CD8+ TEMRA cells.

Broad study findings and their caveats: The number of individuals in the TCR sequencing and HLA analysis was recognized as being relatively small.

RNA was extracted using the RNeasy kit, and roughly 0.5 to 1 microgram was reverse transcribed with random hexamers. The immunoSEQ multiplex PCR assay, which covers 54 Vbeta and 13 Jbeta segments, was used to amplify TCR beta CDR3 regions. PCR amplification bias was corrected by using a synthetic template baseline for primer optimization and computational correction. As for the authors' bioinformatics: Reads were annotated to V, D and J genes according to IMGT and were analyzed with immunoSEQ Analyzer, with only productive sequences retained. Clonality was computed as one minus Shannon entropy normalized by log2 of the number of productive unique sequences. For each patient and control, public and private clones were evaluated among the 100 most prevalent clones. A clone was defined as Susac-specific if it was absent from the healthy and MS cohorts, from around 960 published viral clones and from other ImmuneACCESS disease sequences. The raw public data were reprocessed by TCRdb itself: fastp quality trimming at Q25, MiXCR clonotype calling, in-frame beta chains only. Merged by CDR3 protein, the rows form single entries marked with the most common genes and DNA. TCRdb, rather than the study authors, made the V and J calls. This sample gives 150,000 to 200,000 distinct CDR3 sequences in total; about 93% of them show up just once. Over 0.12% of the sample comes from the top ten.

This sequence was found in a human donor in good health. The sequencing input was CD4+ T cells from PBMCs. The sequence links TRBV7-9 to TRBJ2-3, and 7 bases in between align with TRBD2. The DNA sequence is TGTGCCAGCAGCCTCCCCCCCAGCGGGGGCACAGATACGCAGTATTTT. Its coded protein is CASSLPPSGGTDTQYF.